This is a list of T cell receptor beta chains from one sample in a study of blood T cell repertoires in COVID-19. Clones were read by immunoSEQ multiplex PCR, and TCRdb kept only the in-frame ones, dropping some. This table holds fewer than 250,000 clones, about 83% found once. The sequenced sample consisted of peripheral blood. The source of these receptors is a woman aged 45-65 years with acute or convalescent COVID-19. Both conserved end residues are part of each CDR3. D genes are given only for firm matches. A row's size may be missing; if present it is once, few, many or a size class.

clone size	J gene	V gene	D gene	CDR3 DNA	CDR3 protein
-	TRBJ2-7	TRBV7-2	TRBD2	TGTGCCAGCAGCTGGGGGACTAGCGGATTCTACTCCTACGAGCAGTACTTC	CASSWGTSGFYSYEQYF
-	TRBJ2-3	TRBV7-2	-	TGTGCCAGCAGCTTAGCGTCGGGGGAGGATACGCAGTATTTT	CASSLASGEDTQYF
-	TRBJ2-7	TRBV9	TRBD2	TGTGCCAGCAGCCTAGGGACTAGCGGAGAGTACGAGCAGTACTTC	CASSLGTSGEYEQYF
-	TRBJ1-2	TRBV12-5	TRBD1	TGTGCTAGTGCTCCCGGGACAGCGAACTATGGCTACACCTTC	CASAPGTANYGYTF
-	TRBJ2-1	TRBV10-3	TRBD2	TGTGCCATCAGTCCCGGGACTAGCGGGGACAATGAGCAGTTCTTC	CAISPGTSGDNEQFF
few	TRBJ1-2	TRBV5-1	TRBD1	TGCGCCAGCAGCTTGACTACAGGGGGCGATGGCTACACCTTC	CASSLTTGGDGYTF
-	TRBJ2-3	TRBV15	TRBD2	TGTGCCACCAGCAGGAAACTAGCGGGTCCCACAGATACGCAGTATTTT	CATSRKLAGPTDTQYF
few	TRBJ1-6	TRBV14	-	TGTGCCAGCAGCCAAGTTGCGGGTTCACCCCTCCACTTT	CASSQVAGSPLHF
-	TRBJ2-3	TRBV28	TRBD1	TGTGCCAGCAGTTTACCCCAGGGGGTTTATGATACGCAGTATTTT	CASSLPQGVYDTQYF
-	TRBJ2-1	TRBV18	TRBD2	TGTGCCAGCTCGCCGACTAGCGGGAGGTCCTACAATGAGCAGTTCTTC	CASSPTSGRSYNEQFF
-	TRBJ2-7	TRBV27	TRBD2	TGTGCCAGCAGTGGGACTAGCGAATCCTACGAGCAGTACTTC	CASSGTSESYEQYF
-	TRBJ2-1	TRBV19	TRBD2	TGTGCCAGTAGCAAACCCGGGACTAGCGGGAACCTAGGGTGGTTCTTC	CASSKPGTSGNLGWFF
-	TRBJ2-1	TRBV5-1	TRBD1	TGCGCCAGCAGCTTGGCGGGACAGCGCTCCTACAATGAGCAGTTCTTC	CASSLAGQRSYNEQFF
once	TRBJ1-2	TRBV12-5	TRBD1	TGTGCTAGTGGTTTGACCCTAGACAGGGGAAGCTACACCTTC	CASGLTLDRGSYTF
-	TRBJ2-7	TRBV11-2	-	TGTGCCAGCAGCCCAAGCAGGGTATCCTACGAGCAGTACTTC	CASSPSRVSYEQYF
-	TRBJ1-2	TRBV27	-	TGTGCCAGCAGTTTATCGTCGGGGACAACACTCTATGGCTACACCTTC	CASSLSSGTTLYGYTF
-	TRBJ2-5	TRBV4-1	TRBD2	TGCGCCAGCAGCCAATTGACTAGCGGGAACCAAGAGACCCAGTACTTC	CASSQLTSGNQETQYF
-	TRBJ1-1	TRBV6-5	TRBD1	TGTGCCAGCAGACAGGGGAAAGCGAACACTGAAGCTTTCTTT	CASRQGKANTEAFF
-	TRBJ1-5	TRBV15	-	TGTGCCACCAGCAGAGATCAGGGGTATAGCAATCAGCCCCAGCATTTT	CATSRDQGYSNQPQHF
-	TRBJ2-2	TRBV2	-	TGTGCCAGCAGTGAGGTGAGCCGCGTGTCCACCGGGGAGCTGTTTTTT	CASSEVSRVSTGELFF
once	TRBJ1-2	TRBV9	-	TGTGCCAGCAGTCCCCGGGACTCTAACTATGGCTACACCTTC	CASSPRDSNYGYTF
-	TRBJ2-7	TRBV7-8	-	TGTGCCAGCAGCTTTAGGACAGTCTACGAGCAGTACTTC	CASSFRTVYEQYF
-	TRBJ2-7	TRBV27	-	TGTGCCAGCCCCGATCGGGGTAGAATAATCCAACAGTACTTC	CASPDRGRIIQQYF
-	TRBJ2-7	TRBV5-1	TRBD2	TGCGCCAGCAGCTCGACTAGCGGATTCTCCTACGAGCAGTACTTC	CASSSTSGFSYEQYF
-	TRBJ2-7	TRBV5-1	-	TGCGCCAGCAGCTTCAAGGATTCGGGGGAGCAGTACTTC	CASSFKDSGEQYF
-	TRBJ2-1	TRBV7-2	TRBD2	TGTGCCAGCAGCTTAAGTCTAGCGGACTACAATGAGCAGTTCTTC	CASSLSLADYNEQFF
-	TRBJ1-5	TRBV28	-	TGTGCCAGCAGTCCGCTAGACAGGACCGATCAGCCCCAGCATTTT	CASSPLDRTDQPQHF
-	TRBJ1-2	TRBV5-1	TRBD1	TGCGCCAGCAGCCCTACAGGGGCCCCGAACTATGGCTACACCTTC	CASSPTGAPNYGYTF
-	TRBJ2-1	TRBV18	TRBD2	TGTGCCAGCTCACCGATAGCGGGAGCTTTTAATGAGCAGTTCTTC	CASSPIAGAFNEQFF
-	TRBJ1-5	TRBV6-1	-	TGTGCCAGCAGTGTAGGGGTGAATTCAGGCGATCAGCCCCAGCATTTT	CASSVGVNSGDQPQHF
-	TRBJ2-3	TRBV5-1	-	TGCGCCAGCAGCTCGGGACAACTAACAGATACGCAGTATTTT	CASSSGQLTDTQYF
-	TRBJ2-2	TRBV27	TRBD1	TGTGCCAGTAAACGCGGACGGGACAGCAAGAACACCGGGGAGCTGTTTTTT	CASKRGRDSKNTGELFF
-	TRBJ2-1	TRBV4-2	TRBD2	TGTGCCAGCAGCCAAGATAATAGGCGGGAGTCCTACAATGAGCAGTTCTTC	CASSQDNRRESYNEQFF
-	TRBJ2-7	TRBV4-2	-	TGTGCCAGCAGCCAAGGCGACGAGCAGTACTTC	CASSQGDEQYF
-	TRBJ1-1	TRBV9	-	TGTGCCAGCAGCGTAGCTACAGGGATGCGGGCTGAAGCTTTCTTT	CASSVATGMRAEAFF
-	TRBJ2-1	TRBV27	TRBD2	TGTGCCAGCAGTCCAAAGACTAGCGGGAGAGCTATCTCCTACAATGAGCAGTTCTTC	CASSPKTSGRAISYNEQFF
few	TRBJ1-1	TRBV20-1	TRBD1	TGCAGTGCAGGGGACAGTGAAGCTTTCTTT	CSAGDSEAFF
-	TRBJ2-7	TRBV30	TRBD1	TGTGCCTGTACCTCCGACAGGGGAGAGGTCTACGAGCAGTACTTC	CACTSDRGEVYEQYF
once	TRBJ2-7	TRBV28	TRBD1	TGTGCCAGCAGTTTAGGGGGGACAGGGGGCGCCTACGAGCAGTACTTC	CASSLGGTGGAYEQYF
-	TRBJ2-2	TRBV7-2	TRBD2	TGTGCCAGCAGTTGGGGACTAGCCCAGGACACCGGGGAGCTGTTTTTT	CASSWGLAQDTGELFF
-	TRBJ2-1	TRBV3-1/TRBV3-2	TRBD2	TGTGCCAGCAGCCCCGTGGCGGGAGGGAAAAATGAGCAGTTCTTC	CASSPVAGGKNEQFF
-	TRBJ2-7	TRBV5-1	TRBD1	TGCGCCAGCAGCGTCCGGGACAGGGCCTACGAGCAGTACTTC	CASSVRDRAYEQYF
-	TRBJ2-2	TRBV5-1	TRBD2	TGCGCCAGCAGCGTGACTAGCGGGAGCGGCGGGGAGCTGTTTTTT	CASSVTSGSGGELFF
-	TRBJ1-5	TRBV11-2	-	TGTGCCAGCAGCACCGGGACTAGCGGTATCACAGATACGCAGCATTTT	CASSTGTSGITDTQHF
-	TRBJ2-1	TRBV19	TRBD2	TGTGCCAGTAGTATATCGACTAGCGGGAGGACTTACAATGAGCAGTTCTTC	CASSISTSGRTYNEQFF
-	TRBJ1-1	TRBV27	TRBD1	TGTGCCAGCAGTCGAATTACGGACAGGGAGGAAGCTTTCTTT	CASSRITDREEAFF
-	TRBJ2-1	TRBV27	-	TGTGCCAGCCGGTTGGGAGGCAATGAGCAGTTCTTC	CASRLGGNEQFF
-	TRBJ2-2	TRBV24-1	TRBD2	TGTGCCACCAGTGGACTAGCGGGAGGGTCCGTCGGGGCCGGGGAGCTGTTTTTT	CATSGLAGGSVGAGELFF
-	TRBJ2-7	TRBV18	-	TGTGCCAGCTCACTACTATCTGGAGCTCTCTACGAGCAGTACTTC	CASSLLSGALYEQYF
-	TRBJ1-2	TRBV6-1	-	TGTGCCAGCAGTGAGTTTATGGATGAGGGTGGCTACACCTTC	CASSEFMDEGGYTF
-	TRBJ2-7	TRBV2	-	TGTGCCAGCGGGCTGCCGTACGAGCAGTACTTC	CASGLPYEQYF
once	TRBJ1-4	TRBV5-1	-	TGCGCCAGCAGCTACCGCTCAGGGAATGAAAAACTGTTTTTT	CASSYRSGNEKLFF
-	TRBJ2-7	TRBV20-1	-	TGCAGTGCTAGAGATAGCCATCTGATTGACTTC	CSARDSHLIDF
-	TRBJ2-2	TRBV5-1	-	TGCGCCAGCAGCTCGACTAACACCGGGGAGCTGTTTTTT	CASSSTNTGELFF
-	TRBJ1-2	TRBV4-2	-	TGTGCCAGCAGCCAAGGCTCCGGGAATAACTATGGCTACACCTTC	CASSQGSGNNYGYTF
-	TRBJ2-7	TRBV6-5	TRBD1	TGTGCCAGCACCCTGACAGGGGATATCGAGCAGTACTTC	CASTLTGDIEQYF
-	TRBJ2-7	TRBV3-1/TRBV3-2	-	TGTGCCAGCAGCCAATATACGGGCGAGCAGTACTTC	CASSQYTGEQYF
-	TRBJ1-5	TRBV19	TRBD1	TGTGCCAGTAGTATGGGACAGGCAACTCAGCCCCAGCATTTT	CASSMGQATQPQHF
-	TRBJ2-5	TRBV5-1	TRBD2	TGCGCCAGCAGCTTGGGGGGACTAGGTGGGACTGAGACCCAGTACTTC	CASSLGGLGGTETQYF